This T cell receptor (beta chain) was observed in a study of blood T cell repertoires in COVID-19 (dated by TCRdb to the early 2020s). Looking at the study overall: Collaborator samples came from the United States, Italy and Spain and covered acute and convalescent phases of COVID-19. The prospective study material was composed of cDNA or gDNA derived from T cells, B-cell-depleted T cells, or PBMCs. Deeply sampled blood TCRbeta repertoires from subjects exposed to, actively infected with, or recovered from COVID-19 were included in the dataset. The repertoires were made available in a free public database intended to serve as a resource for research on the immune response to SARS-CoV-2. Samples came from the ongoing ImmuneRACE study (first 160 participants) plus 1,254 subjects from 6 global collaborators. Sample metadata almost always included a de-identified subject ID, COVID-19 status, age in years and sex. Where available, HLA class I and class II types were taken from metadata supplied by the sample provider and were not determined by assay-based typing. The paper as a whole reports these results and caveats: How much clinical and demographic metadata was included differed by source and by participant, and the metadata was provided uncurated.

TCRbeta CDR3 regions were amplified from genomic DNA using the immunoSEQ Assay, a bias-controlled multiplex PCR. The authors' analysis ran thus. Within the assay, amplification of reference gene primers was used to estimate how many nucleated cells each sample contained. Sequence reads were collapsed and filtered to measure the absolute abundance of every unique TCRbeta CDR3 rearrangement. Productive Simpson clonality was computed per sample as the square root of Simpson's diversity index over productive rearrangements. The table comes from immuneACCESS by way of TCRdb, which keeps in-frame sequences with V and J called. Part of the clones is missing from these tables; in studies checked, under half for an unresolved V gene and the rest for unknown reasons. The DNA was the basis for D and trimming; V, J and clone size are from that table. The sample profile shows some 100,000 clones; approximately 89% of them were found once. Together, the top ten hold over 0.95% of the sample.

Collaborating institutions collected whole blood in K2EDTA tubes following their own protocols. For TCRbeta analysis, collaborator samples were shipped as frozen whole blood, as isolated PBMCs, or as DNA extracted from either sample type. A remark on this clone: Its binding antigen is unknown. Per-nucleotide qualities are absent, and no much larger clonotype sits a single base away.

Its CDR3 holds 15 amino acids, cysteine through phenylalanine. CDR3 DNA only is kept here, 45 bases in frame from base 1. Cut back by 4 bases and 1 base, the V and J ends lie 14 bases apart. Looking up the germline V gene (reference sequence) yields CDR1 SEHNR and CDR2 FQNEAQ. This clonotype was obtained from a man aged 60-69 years with acute or convalescent COVID-19. Source material: peripheral blood. The V and J segments used are TRBV7-9 and TRBJ2-7; 6 matching bases give a weak D call of TRBD2. CDR3 protein: CASSSTVGGSYEQYF. The DNA sequence follows: TGTGCCAGCAGCTCTACAGTGGGAGGATCCTACGAGCAGTACTTC.